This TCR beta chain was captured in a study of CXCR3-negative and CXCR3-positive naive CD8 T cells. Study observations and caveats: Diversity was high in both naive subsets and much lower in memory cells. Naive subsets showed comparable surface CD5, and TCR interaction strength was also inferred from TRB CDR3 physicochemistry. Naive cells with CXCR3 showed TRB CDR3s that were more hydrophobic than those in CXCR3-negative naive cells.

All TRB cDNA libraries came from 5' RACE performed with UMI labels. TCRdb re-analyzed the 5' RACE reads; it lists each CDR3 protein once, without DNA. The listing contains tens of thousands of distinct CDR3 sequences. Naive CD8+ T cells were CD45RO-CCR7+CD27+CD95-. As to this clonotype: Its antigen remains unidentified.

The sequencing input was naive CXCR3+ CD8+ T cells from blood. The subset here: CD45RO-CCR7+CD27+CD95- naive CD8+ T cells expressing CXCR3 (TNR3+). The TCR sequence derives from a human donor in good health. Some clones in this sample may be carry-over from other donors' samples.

The CDR3 here is CASSLEGAQSSYEQYF. The rearrangement joins TRBV5-1 to TRBJ2-7; TCRdb outputs TRBD1, but without DNA this stays unchecked. The CDR3 totals 16 residues. Per germline, CDR1 SGHRS and CDR2 YFSETQ. Variable domain in full (rest from reference TRBV5-1 and TRBJ2-7): KAGVTQTPRYLIKTRGQQVTLSCSPISGHRSVSWYQQTPGQGLQFLFEYFSETQRNKGNFPGRFSGRQFSNSRSEMNVSTLELGDSALYLCASSLEGAQSSYEQYFGPGTRLTVT.